These T cell receptor beta chains were read from a single sample in a study of OX40 agonist ivuxolimab in advanced cancers. Profiling relied on immunoSEQ multiplex PCR, and the TCRdb table lists in-frame clones only, not all of them. The sample has about 94,000 clones; around 91% are singletons. The sequenced sample was CD4+ or CD8+ T cells sorted from blood, obtained in a trial of the OX40 agonist ivuxolimab. All receptors derive from an adult with an advanced solid tumor such as melanoma, head and neck, liver or kidney cancer. CDR3s include the opening cysteine and the closing phenylalanine or tryptophan. The D gene is left open where the match is weak. Only some rows state a clone size, as once, few, many or a class for expanded clones.

CDR3 DNA | CDR3 protein | J gene | D gene | clone size | V gene
TGTGCCAGCAGTTTAGGGAGGAACACCATATATTTT | CASSLGRNTIYF | TRBJ1-3 | NA | NA | TRBV28
TGTGCCAGCAGCTCCCGACAGGCCACCGGGGAGCTGTTTTTT | CASSSRQATGELFF | TRBJ2-2 | NA | NA | TRBV11-2
TGTGCCATCAGTGAGAGCACAGTCGCCGGAAACACCATATATTTT | CAISESTVAGNTIYF | TRBJ1-3 | NA | NA | TRBV10-3
TGTGCCAGCAGCACTAACTACGGCTACGAGCAGTACTTC | CASSTNYGYEQYF | TRBJ2-7 | NA | once | TRBV7-3
TGTGCCAGTCTAGATTTTTCCAGGGGAGGGGGAGCTTTCTTT | CASLDFSRGGGAFF | TRBJ1-1 | NA | NA | TRBV6-5
TGTGCCAGCAGACCCGACAGGGCTGGGGCCAACGTCCTGACTTTC | CASRPDRAGANVLTF | TRBJ2-6 | TRBD1 | NA | TRBV6-6
TGTGCCAGCAGCTTATCCGGGGGTGGTACCGAAAAACTGTTTTTT | CASSLSGGGTEKLFF | TRBJ1-4 | NA | NA | TRBV7-9
TGTGCCAGCAGCCGGAGCGGTACTGCCTACGAGCAGTACTTC | CASSRSGTAYEQYF | TRBJ2-7 | NA | NA | TRBV4-2
TGTGCCAGCAGCTTAAGGGGGCGCCCCACAGATACGCAGTATTTT | CASSLRGRPTDTQYF | TRBJ2-3 | TRBD1 | NA | TRBV14
TGTGCCAGCAGCACGCGGACTAGCGGATTACAAGAGACCCAGTACTTC | CASSTRTSGLQETQYF | TRBJ2-5 | TRBD2 | NA | TRBV9
TGTGCCAGCAGCGCAGACAGGGCGGTCGAGGAAAAACTGTTTTTT | CASSADRAVEEKLFF | TRBJ1-4 | TRBD1 | NA | TRBV9
TGTGCCAGCAGAGAGGTCTACGAGCAGTACTTC | CASREVYEQYF | TRBJ2-7 | NA | NA | TRBV6-5
TGTGCCAGCAGGCGGGGAGCGGCGAACACCGGGGAGCTGTTTTTT | CASRRGAANTGELFF | TRBJ2-2 | NA | NA | TRBV6-5
TGTGCCAGTAGTATGGGCTACAGGGAGGGCATTCAGTACTTC | CASSMGYREGIQYF | TRBJ2-4 | NA | few | TRBV19
TGTGCCAGCGCCCCACTACGGGGCCCTTTTGGCTACACCTTC | CASAPLRGPFGYTF | TRBJ1-2 | NA | NA | TRBV5-8
TGTGCCAGCAGCTTCATAGCGGGAGCTGGGGCCAACGTCCTGACTTTC | CASSFIAGAGANVLTF | TRBJ2-6 | TRBD2 | few | TRBV7-2
TGCGCCAGCAGCTTGGCAGGGGATACGCAGTATTTT | CASSLAGDTQYF | TRBJ2-3 | NA | NA | TRBV5-1
TGTGCCAGCAGCGGCTTACTTATCGGGCCAGATACGCAGTATTTT | CASSGLLIGPDTQYF | TRBJ2-3 | NA | NA | TRBV7-6
TGTGCCAGCAGCCAGACAGCGAACACTGAAGCTTTCTTT | CASSQTANTEAFF | TRBJ1-1 | NA | once | TRBV7-9
TGTGCCAGCAGTCCGACAGGGAGAGAGACCCAGTACTTC | CASSPTGRETQYF | TRBJ2-5 | TRBD1 | NA | TRBV28
TGCGCCAGCAGACAGAGTCCGGGGCTCCTTCGCACAGATACGCAGTATTTT | CASRQSPGLLRTDTQYF | TRBJ2-3 | NA | NA | TRBV4-1
TGTGCCAGCTCACCTGACCGCGTCGGGGGCGAGCAGTACTTC | CASSPDRVGGEQYF | TRBJ2-7 | NA | once | TRBV18